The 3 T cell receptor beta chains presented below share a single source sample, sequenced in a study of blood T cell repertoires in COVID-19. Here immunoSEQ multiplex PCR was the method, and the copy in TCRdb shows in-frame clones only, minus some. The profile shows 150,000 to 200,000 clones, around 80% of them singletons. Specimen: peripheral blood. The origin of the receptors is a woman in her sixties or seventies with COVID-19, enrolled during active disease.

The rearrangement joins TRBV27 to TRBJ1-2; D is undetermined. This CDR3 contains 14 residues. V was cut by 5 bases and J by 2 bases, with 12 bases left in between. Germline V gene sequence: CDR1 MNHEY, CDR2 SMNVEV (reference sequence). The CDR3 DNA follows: TGTGCCAGCAGTCCCGACGGGAGAAACTATGGCTACACCTTC. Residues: CASSPDGRNYGYTF.

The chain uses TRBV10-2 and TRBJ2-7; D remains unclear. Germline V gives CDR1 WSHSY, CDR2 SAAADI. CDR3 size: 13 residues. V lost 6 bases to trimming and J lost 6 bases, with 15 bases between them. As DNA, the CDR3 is TGCGCCAGCAGGGATTCTAATCGAGGCGAGCAGTACTTC. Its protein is CASRDSNRGEQYF.

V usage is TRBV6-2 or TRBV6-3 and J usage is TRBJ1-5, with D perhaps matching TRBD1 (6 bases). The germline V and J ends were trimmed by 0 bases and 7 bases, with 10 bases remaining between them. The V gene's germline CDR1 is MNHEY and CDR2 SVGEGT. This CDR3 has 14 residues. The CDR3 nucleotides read TGTGCCAGCAGTTACTCAGGGGGGGGGCAGCCCCAGCATTTT. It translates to CASSYSGGGQPQHF.